The table lists the clone carrying this TCR beta chain with a count of one. Germline lookup yields CDR1 SGHNT and CDR2 YENEEA. Germline trimming cut 1 base from V and 1 base from J; bases unmatched to any gene: 5. The CDR3 totals 18 residues. This sample is part of a study of cytomegalovirus exposure and HLA in healthy donors. 60 Vbeta and 13 Jbeta primers were used in PCR. Using immunoSEQ multiplex PCR, the repertoire was profiled, and TCRdb retains in-frame clones only, with some absent. Among fewer than 200,000 clones, 70% to 80% were seen once, and the ten largest hold about 9.9%. The source material was PBMCs. V is TRBV11-3 and J is TRBJ2-5; 14 positions agree with TRBD2. The receptor was isolated from a man younger than 35 in good health and CMV-seropositive. In DNA form, the CDR3 reads TGTGCCAGCAGCTTAGGGACTAGCGGGGGGCTGACCCAAGAGACCCAGTACTTC. Encoded protein: CASSLGTSGGLTQETQYF.